Sequencing of this TCR beta chain was carried out in a study of tumor-infiltrating lymphocytes in localized non-small cell lung cancer. In the study overall: The cohort mixed smokers and never-smokers, several histologies, and some post-neoadjuvant-chemotherapy samples. Tumor tissue and non-adjacent uninvolved lung came from each patient.

Measured with immunoSEQ multiplex PCR; TCRdb has only the in-frame clones, and not every one. The data show approximately 9,000 clones, about 80% seen once. This CDR3 region has 16 residues. Germline CDR1 and CDR2: SGHRS and YFSETQ. J lost 5 bases, V lost 3 bases, and 9 bases had no gene match. The chain carries TRBV5-1 and TRBJ2-7, with 12 bases lining up with TRBD2. The sequence came from a human donor with non-small cell lung cancer. The material sequenced was uninvolved lung tissue not adjacent to the tumor. The CDR3 loop reads CASSSSETSGGHEQYF. DNA for the CDR3: TGCGCCAGCAGCTCGAGTGAGACTAGCGGGGGCCACGAGCAGTACTTC.